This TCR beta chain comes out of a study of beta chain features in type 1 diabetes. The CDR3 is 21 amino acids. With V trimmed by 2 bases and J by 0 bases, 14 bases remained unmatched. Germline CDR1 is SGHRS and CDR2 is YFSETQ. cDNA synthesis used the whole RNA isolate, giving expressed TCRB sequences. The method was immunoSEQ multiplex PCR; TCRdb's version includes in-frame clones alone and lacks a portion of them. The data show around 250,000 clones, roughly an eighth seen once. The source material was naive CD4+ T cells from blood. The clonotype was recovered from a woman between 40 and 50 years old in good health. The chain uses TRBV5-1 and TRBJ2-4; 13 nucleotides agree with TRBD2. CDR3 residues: CASSFRTDTGTSGVAKNIQYF. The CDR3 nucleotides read TGCGCCAGCAGCTTTAGAACCGACACCGGGACTAGCGGGGTAGCCAAAAACATTCAGTACTTC. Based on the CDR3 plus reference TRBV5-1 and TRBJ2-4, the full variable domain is KAGVTQTPRYLIKTRGQQVTLSCSPISGHRSVSWYQQTPGQGLQFLFEYFSETQRNKGNFPGRFSGRQFSNSRSEMNVSTLELGDSALYLCASSFRTDTGTSGVAKNIQYFGAGTRLSVL.